These T cell receptor beta chains were read from a single sample in a study of T cell responses to AZD1222 COVID-19 vaccine. Generated by immunoSEQ multiplex PCR, the TCRdb table keeps only in-frame clones and is missing some. The table records about 140,000 clones, approximately 90% of them present only once. The starting material was peripheral blood, obtained 28 days after the second AZD1222 dose. The receptors shown here come from an adult who received the AZD1222 COVID-19 vaccine. Each CDR3 is given with its conserved first and last residue. Each record gives: J gene, clone size, D gene, V gene, CDR3 DNA, CDR3 protein. D genes are given only for firm matches. Size is stated for part of the rows, as once, few or many counts, or as a class when the clone is expanded.

J gene: TRBJ2-1
clone size: -
D gene: -
V gene: TRBV11-1
CDR3 DNA: TGTGCCAGCAGCTTAGTTCGGGTTAGTGAGCAGTTCTTC
CDR3 protein: CASSLVRVSEQFF

J gene: TRBJ2-7
clone size: -
D gene: TRBD1
V gene: TRBV5-1
CDR3 DNA: TGCGCCAGCAGCTCAGGGACAGGAGCTACCTACGAGCAGTACTTC
CDR3 protein: CASSSGTGATYEQYF

J gene: TRBJ2-1
clone size: few
D gene: TRBD2
V gene: TRBV5-4
CDR3 DNA: TGTGCCAGCAGCCCCGGGACTAGCGGGAGGGGTGAGCAGTTCTTC
CDR3 protein: CASSPGTSGRGEQFF

J gene: TRBJ2-6
clone size: -
D gene: -
V gene: TRBV5-8
CDR3 DNA: TGTGCCAGCAGCTCCCAGGGAACTGGGGCCAACGTCCTGACTTTC
CDR3 protein: CASSSQGTGANVLTF

J gene: TRBJ2-7
clone size: -
D gene: TRBD1
V gene: TRBV30
CDR3 DNA: TGTGCGAGGGGACAGGGGGCTTACGAGCAGTACTTC
CDR3 protein: CARGQGAYEQYF

J gene: TRBJ2-3
clone size: -
D gene: -
V gene: TRBV4-3
CDR3 DNA: TGCGCCAGCAGCCAAGAGGGGGGCCGGGGTAATACGCAGTATTTT
CDR3 protein: CASSQEGGRGNTQYF

J gene: TRBJ2-7
clone size: -
D gene: -
V gene: TRBV5-1
CDR3 DNA: TGCGCCAGCAGCTTGCAAGGGGCGGCCTACGAGCAGTACTTC
CDR3 protein: CASSLQGAAYEQYF

J gene: TRBJ2-7
clone size: -
D gene: -
V gene: TRBV11-2
CDR3 DNA: TGTGCCAGCAGCTTAGGGGAAGGGCGCTACGAGCAGTACTTC
CDR3 protein: CASSLGEGRYEQYF

J gene: TRBJ1-2
clone size: -
D gene: TRBD1
V gene: TRBV7-2
CDR3 DNA: TGTGCCAGCAGCCTTACAGGGGTGGATGGCTACACCTTC
CDR3 protein: CASSLTGVDGYTF

J gene: TRBJ1-2
clone size: -
D gene: TRBD1
V gene: TRBV7-2
CDR3 DNA: TGTGCCAGCAGCTTATATCAGGGGGCAGGGATAGGCTACACCTTC
CDR3 protein: CASSLYQGAGIGYTF

J gene: TRBJ2-7
clone size: -
D gene: -
V gene: TRBV28
CDR3 DNA: TGTGCCAGCAGTTCTAGTGCGGACAACTCCTACGAGCAGTACTTC
CDR3 protein: CASSSSADNSYEQYF

J gene: TRBJ1-6
clone size: -
D gene: -
V gene: TRBV6-5
CDR3 DNA: TGTGCCAGCAGGGTCGGGATTTTTAATTCACCCCTCCACTTT
CDR3 protein: CASRVGIFNSPLHF

J gene: TRBJ2-7
clone size: -
D gene: -
V gene: TRBV27
CDR3 DNA: TGTGCCACCCCGGGGAAGGACACCTACGAGCAGTACTTC
CDR3 protein: CATPGKDTYEQYF

J gene: TRBJ2-3
clone size: -
D gene: TRBD2
V gene: TRBV28
CDR3 DNA: TGTGCCAGCAGTCCCCGGATAGCGGGGGTCCATTTT
CDR3 protein: CASSPRIAGVHF

J gene: TRBJ2-5
clone size: once
D gene: -
V gene: TRBV5-1
CDR3 DNA: TGCGCCAGCAGCTTGGCCTTGGAGCTGAAAGAGACCCAGTACTTC
CDR3 protein: CASSLALELKETQYF

J gene: TRBJ1-1
clone size: -
D gene: TRBD1
V gene: TRBV19
CDR3 DNA: TGTGCCAGTAGTATAAGTCCAGGGGGAACGATGAACACTGAAGCTTTCTTT
CDR3 protein: CASSISPGGTMNTEAFF

J gene: TRBJ2-3
clone size: once
D gene: -
V gene: TRBV27
CDR3 DNA: TGTGCCAGCAAGCCCCGCCCAGGGCCCACAGATACGCAGTATTTT
CDR3 protein: CASKPRPGPTDTQYF

J gene: TRBJ2-1
clone size: -
D gene: TRBD2
V gene: TRBV7-8
CDR3 DNA: TGTGCCAGCAGTGCGGGGGGGCGGGGCTCCTACAATGAGCAGTTCTTC
CDR3 protein: CASSAGGRGSYNEQFF

J gene: TRBJ2-7
clone size: -
D gene: -
V gene: TRBV5-1
CDR3 DNA: TGCGCCAGCAGAGAAGGACAATCCTACGAGCAGTACTTC
CDR3 protein: CASREGQSYEQYF

J gene: TRBJ2-2
clone size: -
D gene: -
V gene: TRBV7-2
CDR3 DNA: TGTGCCAGCAGCTTTGGAGGGATCGGCACCGGGGAGCTGTTTTTT
CDR3 protein: CASSFGGIGTGELFF

J gene: TRBJ2-5
clone size: once
D gene: -
V gene: TRBV28
CDR3 DNA: TGTGCCAGCAGTTCTACAGGGGGGGCACAAGAGACCCAGTACTTC
CDR3 protein: CASSSTGGAQETQYF

J gene: TRBJ2-7
clone size: -
D gene: -
V gene: TRBV9
CDR3 DNA: TGTGCCAGCTCCCCCGGACAAAACTCCTACGAGCAGTACTTC
CDR3 protein: CASSPGQNSYEQYF

J gene: TRBJ2-1
clone size: -
D gene: -
V gene: TRBV27
CDR3 DNA: TGTGCCAGCAGTTTCGGGACCGGGGGCCTTAATGAGCAGTTCTTC
CDR3 protein: CASSFGTGGLNEQFF

J gene: TRBJ1-1
clone size: -
D gene: -
V gene: TRBV18
CDR3 DNA: TGTGCCAGCTCACCACCGGGTTTCATGAACACTGAAGCTTTCTTT
CDR3 protein: CASSPPGFMNTEAFF

J gene: TRBJ1-2
clone size: -
D gene: TRBD1
V gene: TRBV10-3
CDR3 DNA: TGTGCCATCAGGGGGACAGCGGAGAACTATGGCTACACCTTC
CDR3 protein: CAIRGTAENYGYTF

J gene: TRBJ2-7
clone size: -
D gene: -
V gene: TRBV28
CDR3 DNA: TGTGCCAGCAAAACACCACAGGGATTAACCTACGAGCAGTACTTC
CDR3 protein: CASKTPQGLTYEQYF

J gene: TRBJ2-7
clone size: -
D gene: TRBD1
V gene: TRBV15
CDR3 DNA: TGTGCCACCAGCAGAGATCGGGGGACAGGGGTAGATCCCTACGAGCAGTACTTC
CDR3 protein: CATSRDRGTGVDPYEQYF

J gene: TRBJ2-1
clone size: -
D gene: -
V gene: TRBV7-2
CDR3 DNA: TGTGCCAGCAGCTTAGTTCGGGAGCAGTTCTTC
CDR3 protein: CASSLVREQFF

J gene: TRBJ1-6
clone size: -
D gene: TRBD1
V gene: TRBV10-3
CDR3 DNA: TGTGCCGTGTCCCCGGGACAGCCTAATTCACCCCTCCACTTT
CDR3 protein: CAVSPGQPNSPLHF

J gene: TRBJ1-6
clone size: -
D gene: -
V gene: TRBV6-2/TRBV6-3
CDR3 DNA: TGTGCCAGCAGCCACCTCCCCCAGGGGTATTTCTCACCCCTCCACTTT
CDR3 protein: CASSHLPQGYFSPLHF

J gene: TRBJ1-1
clone size: -
D gene: -
V gene: TRBV4-1
CDR3 DNA: TGCGCCAGCAGCCAAGGCAGCCGGGGCACTGAAGCTTTCTTT
CDR3 protein: CASSQGSRGTEAFF

J gene: TRBJ2-2
clone size: -
D gene: TRBD2
V gene: TRBV7-2
CDR3 DNA: TGTGCCAGCAGCTTGAGCGGGGTCAACACCGGGGAGCTGTTTTTT
CDR3 protein: CASSLSGVNTGELFF

J gene: TRBJ1-5
clone size: -
D gene: -
V gene: TRBV5-8
CDR3 DNA: TGTGCCAGCAGCCGCCTGACCCTAGTAAGCAATCAGCCCCAGCATTTT
CDR3 protein: CASSRLTLVSNQPQHF

J gene: TRBJ2-7
clone size: -
D gene: TRBD1
V gene: TRBV7-8
CDR3 DNA: TGTGCCAGCAGCTTAAGGACAGGGGGTATGAGGGAGCAGTACTTC
CDR3 protein: CASSLRTGGMREQYF

J gene: TRBJ2-7
clone size: -
D gene: TRBD2
V gene: TRBV29-1
CDR3 DNA: TGCAGCGTCGAAGAGGCGGGGGACGAGCAGTACTTC
CDR3 protein: CSVEEAGDEQYF

J gene: TRBJ1-2
clone size: -
D gene: -
V gene: TRBV21-1
CDR3 DNA: TGTGCCAGCAGCAAGGGGGGGCTCTATGGCTACACCTTC
CDR3 protein: CASSKGGLYGYTF